The 30 T cell receptor beta chains below were found in one sample sequenced in a study of graft-versus-host responses after intestinal transplantation. Clones were sequenced by immunoSEQ multiplex PCR, and TCRdb holds only the in-frame ones, with some missing. Here the sample spans tens of thousands of clones, 87% being singletons. Lamina propria and intraepithelial lymphocytes were released by processing graft tissue. This sample comprised ileum tissue, obtained almost 210 days after intestinal transplant. These TCRs come from a human patient who received an intestinal transplant, so some T cells may come from the graft donor.

V is TRBV11-2 and J is TRBJ1-1; the D is unclear. Germline CDR1 is SGHAT and CDR2 is FQNNGV. The V and J ends lost 5 bases and 4 bases respectively, with 17 bases between them. The CDR3 has 15 residues. In nucleotides, the CDR3 is TGTGCCAGCAGCCCAGGCGCGGGGTGGGCCACTGAAGCTTTCTTT. This gives the protein CASSPGAGWATEAFF.

The chain employs TRBV18 and TRBJ1-3; D gene ambiguous. From germline, CDR1 is KGHSH and CDR2 LQKENI. V shed 0 bases and J shed 4 bases, with 10 bases lying between them. This CDR3 has 15 amino acids. Written as DNA, the CDR3 is TGTGCCAGCTCACCACCAGGGTCACTCGGAAACACCATATATTTT. It is translated as CASSPPGSLGNTIYF.

The gene calls are TRBV5-1 and TRBJ2-5; D is uncertain. CDR1 and CDR2 (germline): SGHRS, YFSETQ. CDR3 size: 12 residues. The ends were cut back, 5 bases at V and 5 bases at J, with 10 bases in the middle. The CDR3 spells CASRVGDETQYF. The CDR3 DNA is TGCGCCAGCAGGGTTGGGGATGAGACCCAGTACTTC.

V and J are TRBV28 and TRBJ2-7; 12 nucleotides match TRBD2. The ends lost 5 bases at V and 3 bases at J; junction bases unmatched: 8. The CDR3 extends over 16 amino acids. Germline CDR1 reads MDHEN; CDR2 reads SYDVKM. This CDR3 is CASSDGLAGPIYEQYF. As DNA, the CDR3 is TGTGCCAGCAGTGACGGACTAGCGGGGCCTATCTACGAGCAGTACTTC. The whole variable domain, remainder taken from reference TRBV28 and TRBJ2-7, is DVKVTQSSRYLVKRTGEKVFLECVQDMDHENMFWYRQDPGLGLRLIYFSYDVKMKEKGDIPEGYSVSREKKERFSLILESASTNQTSMYLCASSDGLAGPIYEQYFGPGTRLTVT.

The chain recombines TRBV7-9 with TRBJ1-5; D gene ambiguous. Germline assignment: CDR1 SEHNR and CDR2 FQNEAQ (reference sequence). Trimming removed 1 base at V and 3 bases at J, with 13 bases between. There are 16 residues in the CDR3. CDR3 amino acids: CASSLGGRRNNQPQHF. The CDR3 coding sequence is TGTGCCAGCAGCTTAGGGGGTCGACGGAACAATCAGCCCCAGCATTTT. Complete variable domain (other parts from reference TRBV7-9 and TRBJ1-5): DTGVSQNPRHKITKRGQNVTFRCDPISEHNRLYWYRQTLGQGPEFLTYFQNEAQLEKSRLLSDRFSAERPKGSFSTLEIQRTEQGDSAMYLCASSLGGRRNNQPQHFGDGTRLSIL.

DNA for the CDR3: TGCGCCAGCAGCGAGGGGACAGACACTGAAGCTTTCTTT. Encoded protein: CASSEGTDTEAFF. This chain joins TRBV5-1 and TRBJ1-1; TRBD1 matches at 7 bases. The germline gives CDR1 SGHRS, CDR2 YFSETQ. J was trimmed by 3 bases and V by 4 bases; bases with no gene match: 3. There are 13 residues in the CDR3.

This chain links TRBV28 with TRBJ1-4; the D gene is possibly TRBD1 (5 bases). Trimming shortened V by 4 bases and J by 4 bases, and 10 bases separated the two germline ends. The CDR3 contains 14 residues. Germline CDR1 MDHEN, CDR2 SYDVKM. The CDR3 loop reads CASSWGSRNEKLFF. CDR3 nucleotides: TGTGCCAGCAGTTGGGGCAGCCGTAATGAAAAACTGTTTTTT.

As DNA, the CDR3 is TGTGCCACCCAGGGAGACACTGAAGCTTTCTTT. The encoded protein is CATQGDTEAFF. The chain links TRBV6-5 to TRBJ1-1; D may be TRBD1 (5 bases). The CDR3 covers 11 residues. From germline, CDR1 is MNHEY and CDR2 SVGAGI. Trimming shortened V by 10 bases and J by 3 bases, and 9 bases separated the two germline ends.

This clone has a handful of counts. This chain connects TRBV6-6 to TRBJ1-2; D perhaps matches TRBD1 (6 bases). V lost 5 bases and J 4 bases, leaving 14 bases between the germline ends. Germline V gene sequence: CDR1 MNHNY, CDR2 SVGAGI (reference sequence). The CDR3 is made up of 14 amino acids. CDR3 in amino acids: CASSHRQAVYGYTF. Here the CDR3 DNA reads TGTGCCAGCAGTCATAGACAGGCGGTCTATGGCTACACCTTC.

The V and J genes are TRBV5-4 and TRBJ2-1; 11 bases map to TRBD2. The CDR3 contains 15 residues. CDR1 is SGHNT and CDR2 is YYREEE in the germline V gene (reference sequence). J lost 9 bases, V lost 4 bases, and 9 bases had no gene match. In DNA form, the CDR3 reads TGTGCCAGCAGCGTCGTACTAGCGGGAGTAGGTGAGCAGTTCTTC. This sequence encodes CASSVVLAGVGEQFF.

The chain employs TRBV28 and TRBJ1-5; TRBD1 aligns across 8 bases. The germline CDR1 and CDR2 sequences are MDHEN and SYDVKM. CDR3 size: 17 residues. With 7 bases clipped from V and 0 bases from J, the junction kept 11 bases outside the gene matches. CDR3 in DNA: TGTGCCAGCAACGAGGTCAGGGGGCCCTATAGCAATCAGCCCCAGCATTTT. Protein: CASNEVRGPYSNQPQHF.

The chain carries TRBV9 and TRBJ1-2; D gene uncertain. CDR3 size: 12 residues. The V end lost 3 bases, the J end lost 9 bases, and 12 bases lay between the germline ends. The V gene's germline CDR1 is SGDLS and CDR2 YYNGEE. CDR3 bases: TGTGCCAGCAGCGCGGACCGTTATCGCTACACCTTC. Protein: CASSADRYRYTF.

The chain uses TRBV5-5 and TRBJ2-1; no clear D. The CDR3 has 18 amino acids. V lost 4 bases to trimming and J lost 5 bases, with 25 bases between them. The germline gives CDR1 SGHKS, CDR2 YYEKEE (reference sequence). The CDR3, as DNA: TGTGCCAGCAGCCCTGGAGTTCTTCCCTTAAAAGGACACAATGAGCAGTTCTTC. This gives the protein CASSPGVLPLKGHNEQFF. The variable domain in full, completed from reference TRBV5-5 and TRBJ2-1, reads DAGVTQSPTHLIKTRGQQVTLRCSPISGHKSVSWYQQVLGQGPQFIFQYYEKEERGRGNFPDRFSARQFPNYSSELNVNALLLGDSALYLCASSPGVLPLKGHNEQFFGPGTRLTVL.

V gene TRBV25-1 combines with J gene TRBJ2-7, with D possibly TRBD1 on 5 matching bases. Germline V gives CDR1 MGHDK, CDR2 SYGVNS. This CDR3 is 13 amino acids long. V was pared by 8 bases and J by 4 bases, with 15 bases between. Written as DNA, the CDR3 is TGTGCCAGCGCACCTGGGGCAGGGTACGAGCAGTACTTC. Its translation: CASAPGAGYEQYF.

The gene calls are TRBV5-4 and TRBJ1-5; 9 bases align to TRBD1. Germline V gene lookup returns CDR1 SGHNT and CDR2 YYREEE (reference sequence). The CDR3 totals 17 residues. Trimming at V came to 0 bases and at J to 7 bases, leaving 11 bases not matched to a gene. This CDR3 is CASSLALDRGEGQPQHF. As DNA, the CDR3 is TGTGCCAGCAGCTTGGCCTTGGACAGGGGCGAGGGGCAGCCCCAGCATTTT.

The chain combines TRBV28 with TRBJ2-1, with 8 bases fitting TRBD1. J was trimmed by 4 bases and V by 3 bases; bases with no gene match: 2. The CDR3 is 14 residues long. CDR1 MDHEN and CDR2 SYDVKM come from the germline V gene. Here the CDR3 DNA reads TGTGCCAGCAGTTTTTGGACAGGGTACAATGAGCAGTTCTTC. Translation gives CASSFWTGYNEQFF. Based on the CDR3 plus reference TRBV28 and TRBJ2-1, the full variable domain is DVKVTQSSRYLVKRTGEKVFLECVQDMDHENMFWYRQDPGLGLRLIYFSYDVKMKEKGDIPEGYSVSREKKERFSLILESASTNQTSMYLCASSFWTGYNEQFFGPGTRLTVL.

This rearrangement joins TRBV13 to TRBJ2-7; 8 bases are a match to TRBD2. Germline V gene lookup returns CDR1 PRHDT and CDR2 FYEKMQ (reference sequence). The junction had 1 base not matched to a gene; V was cut back by 1 base and J by 2 bases. This CDR3 comprises 14 residues. In DNA form, the CDR3 reads TGTGCCAGCAGCTTAGCGGGACTAGCCTACGAGCAGTACTTC. Amino acid sequence: CASSLAGLAYEQYF.

The sample holds a few counts of this clone. The J gene is TRBJ2-7, the V gene TRBV28; 10 bases fit TRBD2. The CDR3 consists of 14 residues. The trim removed 4 bases at V and 7 bases at J, leaving 7 bases unmatched. In germline, CDR1 is MDHEN, CDR2 SYDVKM. The DNA for the CDR3 is TGTGCCAGCAGTTCCCTCCTAGCGGGGGAAGAGCAGTACTTC. The encoded protein is CASSSLLAGEEQYF.

The chain links TRBV7-3 to TRBJ2-7; TRBD2 matches 7 bases. With V trimmed by 6 bases and J by 2 bases, 7 bases remained unmatched. This CDR3 spans 14 amino acids. CDR1 and CDR2 (germline): SGHTA, FQGTGA. CDR3 loop: CASSLSGATYEQYF. In DNA form, the CDR3 reads TGTGCCAGCAGTCTCAGCGGGGCAACCTACGAGCAGTACTTC.

In this sample, this clone turned up a few times. This chain joins TRBV6-1 and TRBJ2-1; 7 bases agree with TRBD1. CDR1 and CDR2 (germline): MNHNS, SASEGT. V lost 8 bases, J lost 16 bases, and 23 bases stayed unmatched. The CDR3 is made up of 15 amino acids. The CDR3 sequence: CASPRARDSPPRQFF. The CDR3 DNA sequence: TGTGCCAGCCCCCGTGCCCGGGACAGCCCCCCTAGGCAATTCTTC.

The chain combines TRBV11-2 with TRBJ2-7; 7 bases are a match to TRBD1. The V gene end was trimmed by 3 bases and the J gene end by 2 bases; junction bases not matched to a gene: 10. This CDR3 spans 16 amino acids. The germline CDR1 and CDR2 sequences are SGHAT and FQNNGV. The CDR3, as DNA: TGTGCCAGCAGCTTCTGGATCCGGGACAGAGCCTACGAGCAGTACTTC. It yields the protein CASSFWIRDRAYEQYF.

This chain links TRBV29-1 with TRBJ1-1; no clear D gene. Germline loops: CDR1 SQVTM, CDR2 ANQGSEA. The V end lost 6 bases, the J end lost 6 bases, and 8 bases lay between the germline ends. This CDR3 has 10 amino acids. CDR3 loop: CSVLLAEAFF. CDR3 nucleotide sequence: TGCAGCGTCCTGTTGGCTGAAGCTTTCTTT.

The gene calls are TRBV5-4 and TRBJ2-2, with TRBD1 matching 9 bases. Germline V CDR1 and CDR2: SGHNT, YYREEE (reference sequence). V gave up 5 bases and J gave up 4 bases; unmatched junction bases: 9. The CDR3 is 16 residues long. The CDR3: CASRGGTGRFTGELFF. The CDR3 DNA reads TGTGCCAGCAGGGGAGGGACAGGGAGGTTCACCGGGGAGCTGTTTTTT.

The chain joins TRBV5-1 to TRBJ1-1; the match to TRBD1 covers 7 bases. Germline CDR1 is SGHRS and CDR2 is YFSETQ. The V gene end was trimmed by 2 bases and the J gene end by 4 bases; junction bases not matched to a gene: 8. This CDR3 is 15 amino acids long. The CDR3: CASSFQTTGITEAFF. Here the CDR3 DNA reads TGCGCCAGCAGCTTTCAAACGACAGGGATCACTGAAGCTTTCTTT.

The rearrangement joins TRBV5-1 to TRBJ2-1; D might be TRBD2 (5 bases). Germline V gene sequence: CDR1 SGHRS, CDR2 YFSETQ. This CDR3 region has 14 residues. V dropped 4 bases and J dropped 7 bases, with 15 bases sitting between them. CDR3 DNA sequence: TGCGCCAGCAGCCCCGGGGAAGGGAGAAATGAGCAGTTCTTC. This encodes CASSPGEGRNEQFF.

The V gene is TRBV6-5, the J gene TRBJ1-4; D possibly corresponds to TRBD1 (5 bases). Germline V gives CDR1 MNHEY, CDR2 SVGAGI. The CDR3 covers 12 residues. Trimming removed 10 bases at V and 7 bases at J, with 13 bases between. The CDR3 DNA reads TGTGCCACCATCGGGACTGGTGAAAAACTGTTTTTT. Protein: CATIGTGEKLFF.

The table lists this clone with a few counts. The chain joins TRBV9 to TRBJ1-1, with D perhaps TRBD1 (5 bases). The CDR3 has 14 residues. The V end lost 3 bases, the J end lost 3 bases, and 12 bases lay between the germline ends. Germline lookup yields CDR1 SGDLS and CDR2 YYNGEE. The CDR3: CASSARVTDTEAFF. CDR3 DNA: TGTGCCAGCAGCGCCAGGGTGACGGACACTGAAGCTTTCTTT.

V gene TRBV27 combines with J gene TRBJ2-7, with 7 bases fitting TRBD1. Germline CDR1 reads MNHEY; CDR2 reads SMNVEV (reference sequence). J was trimmed by 2 bases and V by 5 bases; bases with no gene match: 9. The CDR3 is 15 amino acids. In DNA, the CDR3 is TGTGCCAGCAGTATTCTTGACAGGGCCCCCTACGAGCAGTACTTC. Translating gives CASSILDRAPYEQYF.

This rearrangement joins TRBV9 to TRBJ2-1; D is uncertain. V was pared by 0 bases and J by 3 bases, with 10 bases between. Germline V gives CDR1 SGDLS, CDR2 YYNGEE. The CDR3 covers 15 residues. CDR3: CASSVARELYNEQFF. The DNA of the CDR3 is TGTGCCAGCAGCGTAGCTAGAGAGCTCTACAATGAGCAGTTCTTC.

The rearrangement uses TRBV5-4 and TRBJ2-1; the match to TRBD2 covers 7 bases. The CDR3 has 15 amino acids. J gave up 0 bases and V 7 bases, and 7 bases lay outside the gene matches. Germline CDR1 and CDR2: SGHNT and YYREEE (reference sequence). The CDR3 DNA is TGTGCCAGCGGATTGAGCGGGGTCTCCTACAATGAGCAGTTCTTC. Translation: CASGLSGVSYNEQFF.